One T cell receptor (beta chain) is described in this entry. Its antigen is not yet known. The input lacks base qualities; no much larger clone sits a single base away. Library preparation was by the immunoSEQ multiplex PCR assay. TCRdb retrieved this table from immuneACCESS and kept in-frame rearrangements only. Not all clones are present; in checked studies, unresolved V genes account for under half, and no reason is known for the remainder. Recorded for this sample are over 20,000 clones; roughly 80% of them occurred a single time. The ten top clones hold approximately 22% of the sample. Sequences KGHSH (CDR1) and LQKENI (CDR2) are obtained from the germline V gene. V has 5 bases trimmed and J has 3 bases trimmed; junction bases matching no gene number 2. Measured from the cysteine to the phenylalanine, the CDR3 is 15 residues long. Only the CDR3 portion is preserved as DNA: 45 bases, with reading frame beginning at the first base.

The data were taken from a study of control samples from healthy donors and cancer patients (dated by TCRdb to 2020 to 2022). The rearrangement combines TRBV18 with TRBJ2-3, with 13 junctional bases fitting TRBD2. The clonotype originates from a man in his sixties with colorectal cancer. Sample: PBMCs. The encoded CDR3 is CASSATSGGTDTQYF. The DNA sequence is given as TGTGCCAGCTCAGCGACTAGCGGGGGGACAGATACGCAGTATTTT.